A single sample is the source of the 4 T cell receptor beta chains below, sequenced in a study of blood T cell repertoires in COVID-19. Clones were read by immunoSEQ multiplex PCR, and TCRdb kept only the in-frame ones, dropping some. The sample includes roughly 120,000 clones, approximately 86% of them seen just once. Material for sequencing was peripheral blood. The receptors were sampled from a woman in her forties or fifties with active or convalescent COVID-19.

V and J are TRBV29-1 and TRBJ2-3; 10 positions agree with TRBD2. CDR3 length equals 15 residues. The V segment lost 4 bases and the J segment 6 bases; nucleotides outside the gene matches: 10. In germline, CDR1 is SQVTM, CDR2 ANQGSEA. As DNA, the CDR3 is TGCAGCGTTGTTCGGCTAGCGGGAGTCGAGGATACGCAGTATTTT. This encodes CSVVRLAGVEDTQYF.

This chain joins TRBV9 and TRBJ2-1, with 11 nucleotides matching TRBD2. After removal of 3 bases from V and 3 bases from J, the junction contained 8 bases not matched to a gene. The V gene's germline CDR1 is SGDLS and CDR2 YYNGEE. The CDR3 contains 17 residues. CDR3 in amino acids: CASSGGLAGGNYNEQFF. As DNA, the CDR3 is TGTGCCAGCAGCGGTGGACTAGCGGGTGGGAACTACAATGAGCAGTTCTTC.

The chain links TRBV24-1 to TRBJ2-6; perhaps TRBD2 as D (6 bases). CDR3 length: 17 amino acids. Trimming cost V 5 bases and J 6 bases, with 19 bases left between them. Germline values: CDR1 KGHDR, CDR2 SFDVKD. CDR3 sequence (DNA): TGTGCCACCAGTGGTGGGGCCGGGCGGGGACCGGCCAACGTCCTGACTTTC. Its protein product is CATSGGAGRGPANVLTF.

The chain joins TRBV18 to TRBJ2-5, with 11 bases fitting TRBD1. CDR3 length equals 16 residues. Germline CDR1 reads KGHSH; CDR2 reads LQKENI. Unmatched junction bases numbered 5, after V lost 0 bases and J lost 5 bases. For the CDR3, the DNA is TGTGCCAGCTCACCACCTGGGACAGGGGGTGTCGAGACCCAGTACTTC. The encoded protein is CASSPPGTGGVETQYF.